A selection of T cell receptor beta chains follows, all from one sample in a study of siplizumab effects on memory and regulatory T cells. Clones were read by immunoSEQ multiplex PCR, and TCRdb kept only the in-frame ones, dropping some. This repertoire shows about 120,000 clones, about 94% found once; its top ten account for around 1.7%. Sequencing input: non-Treg CD4+ T cells sorted from blood. The receptors stem from a human donor in good health. The CDR3 runs from the conserved cysteine through the conserved F or W. Fields, in order: J gene, D gene, V gene, CDR3 DNA, CDR3 protein. D genes are given only for firm matches.

j_gene: TRBJ1-2; d_gene: .; v_gene: TRBV6-5; CDR3nt: TGTGCCAGCAGTTACTCGAAAGGGACTGGCTACACCTTC; CDR3aa: CASSYSKGTGYTF
j_gene: TRBJ1-1; d_gene: .; v_gene: TRBV7-7; CDR3nt: TGTGCTAGCAGTTTAGACACGAACACTGAAGCTTTCTTT; CDR3aa: CASSLDTNTEAFF
j_gene: TRBJ2-3; d_gene: .; v_gene: TRBV7-9; CDR3nt: TGTGCCAGCAGCCTCCCCTCACGAACTAGCACAGATACGCAGTATTTT; CDR3aa: CASSLPSRTSTDTQYF
j_gene: TRBJ1-5; d_gene: .; v_gene: TRBV2; CDR3nt: TGTGCCAGCAGTGAAAGTGGGGGACGTCAGCCCCAGCATTTT; CDR3aa: CASSESGGRQPQHF
j_gene: TRBJ2-1; d_gene: .; v_gene: TRBV11-1; CDR3nt: TGTGCCAGCAGCTCCAGGGTTATGATGTACAATGAGCAGTTCTTC; CDR3aa: CASSSRVMMYNEQFF
j_gene: TRBJ2-5; d_gene: TRBD1; v_gene: TRBV6-5; CDR3nt: TGTGCCAGCAGTTCCGACAGGGGTGAGACCCAGTACTTC; CDR3aa: CASSSDRGETQYF
j_gene: TRBJ2-7; d_gene: .; v_gene: TRBV5-4; CDR3nt: TGTGCCAGCAGCTGGAGTCGAGGGTACGAGCAGTACTTC; CDR3aa: CASSWSRGYEQYF
j_gene: TRBJ2-7; d_gene: .; v_gene: TRBV6-1; CDR3nt: TGTGCCAGCAGTGAAGCGACATACGAGCAGTACTTC; CDR3aa: CASSEATYEQYF
j_gene: TRBJ1-2; d_gene: .; v_gene: TRBV7-9; CDR3nt: TGTGCCAGCAGCCCTACCACAGTGAACTATGGCTACACCTTC; CDR3aa: CASSPTTVNYGYTF
j_gene: TRBJ2-7; d_gene: .; v_gene: TRBV5-4; CDR3nt: TGTGCCAGCAGCACGCCTCAGGACCTCCGGGAGCAGTACTTC; CDR3aa: CASSTPQDLREQYF
j_gene: TRBJ2-3; d_gene: .; v_gene: TRBV5-1; CDR3nt: TGCGCCAGCAGCTTGCCCCGAGATACCCGCACAGATACGCAGTATTTT; CDR3aa: CASSLPRDTRTDTQYF
j_gene: TRBJ2-1; d_gene: TRBD2; v_gene: TRBV25-1; CDR3nt: TGTGCCAGCAGTGAATGGGCTAGCGGGGAAGAGCAGTTCTTC; CDR3aa: CASSEWASGEEQFF